Below are 8 T cell receptor beta chains sequenced from a single sample in a study of CD8 T cells in Susac syndrome. Random hexamers were used to reverse transcribe 0.5 to 1 ug of RNA. MiXCR was run by TCRdb on the immunoSEQ multiplex PCR reads, yielding one entry per CDR3 protein. The data show around 200,000 distinct CDR3 sequences, 85% to 95% seen once. The sample comprised CD4+ T cells from PBMCs. The receptors were sampled from a human donor in good health.

V usage is TRBV21-1 and J usage is TRBJ2-1; the table names TRBD1, a call not compared with the DNA. TRBV21-1 is an annotated pseudogene. CDR3 length: 19 residues. The CDR3 DNA follows: TGTGCCAGCAGCAAAGTACCAAAGCCACCGGGACAGGGTCACAATGAGCAGTTCTTC. As protein: CASSKVPKPPGQGHNEQFF.

This chain connects TRBV7-2 to TRBJ2-1, with 9 positions matching TRBD2. V trimming: 5 bases; J trimming: 5 bases; junction bases outside the gene matches: 7. The germline CDR1 and CDR2 sequences are SGHTA and FQGNSA. The CDR3 length is 15 residues. The CDR3 reads CASSMTSGPNNEQFF. DNA of the CDR3: TGTGCCAGCAGCATGACTAGCGGACCAAACAATGAGCAGTTCTTC.

The rearrangement joins TRBV30 to TRBJ2-1; the match to TRBD2 covers 8 bases. Per the germline V gene, CDR1 is GTSNPN and CDR2 is SVGIG (reference sequence). CDR3 length: 14 amino acids. With V trimmed by 4 bases and J by 4 bases, 6 bases remained unmatched. The CDR3 is CAWNSGRSYNEQFF. CDR3 DNA: TGTGCCTGGAACAGCGGGAGATCGTACAATGAGCAGTTCTTC.

The chain employs TRBV20-1 and TRBJ1-2; 7 bases align to TRBD1. V was clipped by 6 bases and J by 4 bases; unmatched bases: 11. The length of the CDR3 is 14 residues. Germline V CDR1 and CDR2: DFQATT, SNEGSKA (reference sequence). In DNA, the CDR3 is TGCAGTGCCGACCCGACCCGACAGGGCTATGGCTACACCTTC. Translation: CSADPTRQGYGYTF.

V usage is TRBV6-6 and J usage is TRBJ2-1; either TRBD1 or TRBD2 may fit D (5 bases each). V was cut by 8 bases and J by 0 bases, with 17 bases left in between. This CDR3 contains 16 residues. Germline V gene sequence: CDR1 MNHNY, CDR2 SVGAGI (reference sequence). For the CDR3, the DNA is TGTGCCAGCGCGAGTGGGGGTGTTAGCTCCTACAATGAGCAGTTCTTC. Translation: CASASGGVSSYNEQFF.

The chain recombines TRBV29-1 with TRBJ1-1; D gene uncertain. This CDR3 is built from 12 residues. The V end was cut by 6 bases, the J end by 3 bases, with 11 bases between. Germline CDR1 is SQVTM and CDR2 is ANQGSEA. This CDR3 is CSVMTDDTEAFF. CDR3 coding DNA: TGCAGCGTAATGACGGACGACACTGAAGCTTTCTTT.

V usage is TRBV9 and J usage is TRBJ1-6; possibly TRBD1 for D (5 bases). Trimming left V 5 bases short and J 1 base short, with 13 bases between. Per the germline V gene, CDR1 is SGDLS and CDR2 is YYNGEE. CDR3 length equals 16 residues. Written as DNA, the CDR3 is TGTGCCAGCAGTGGGGCCGTCGGGTCCTATAATTCACCCCTCCACTTT. It specifies CASSGAVGSYNSPLHF.

The sample holds a few counts of this clonotype. The V gene is TRBV5-1, the J gene TRBJ2-7, with D possibly being TRBD1 or TRBD2 (5 bases each). This CDR3 is 15 amino acids long. The V end was cut by 0 bases, the J end by 2 bases, with 12 bases between. Germline lookup yields CDR1 SGHRS and CDR2 YFSETQ. The CDR3 sequence is CASSLVGTNAYEQYF. The CDR3 coding sequence is TGCGCCAGCAGCTTGGTAGGGACGAATGCCTACGAGCAGTACTTC.